These 20 T cell receptor beta chains were sequenced from one sample in a study of T-cell reconstitution after alpha-beta-depleted transplantation in children (dated by TCRdb to 2016 to 2017). The sample's treatment or condition, from its label and the paper: allogeneic hematopoietic cell transplantation with graft depleted of TCRalphabeta T cells and CD19 B cells. Receptor amplification or capture employed PCR. Sequenced on an Illumina HiSeq 2500. To normalize quantification of the TCRbeta repertoire, the TCR libraries were built with molecular barcoding that relied on unique molecular identifiers. TCRdb itself trimmed the public reads at Q25 with fastp, ran MiXCR and retained productive beta chains. Rows with a matching CDR3 protein are joined into one entry that keeps the most common DNA and genes. This sample is represented by roughly 400,000 distinct CDR3 sequences; around 46% of them were singletons. The biggest ten clones account for around a quarter of the sample.

This sample comprised PBMCs, obtained before TCRalphabeta/CD19-depleted stem cell transplant. The source is a girl aged 2 to 10 with aplastic anemia, due to receive a stem cell transplant.

The genes are TRBV2 and TRBJ2-3; TRBD2 matches at 7 bases. The CDR3 length is 18 residues. The ends lost 5 bases at V and 1 base at J; junction bases unmatched: 15. Germline V gene data show CDR1 as SNHLY and CDR2 as FYNNEI. The CDR3 bases are TGTGCCAGCAGTCCAACCTGGAGCGGGGTTTACGGCACAGATACGCAGTATTTT. Its protein is CASSPTWSGVYGTDTQYF.

This clonotype was detected many times. This chain links TRBV25-1 with TRBJ2-5; D is unclear. The CDR3 contains 14 residues. Germline CDR1 and CDR2: MGHDK and SYGVNS. V lost 3 bases and J lost 0, with 8 bases in between. The CDR3 reads CASSDASYQETQYF. DNA for the CDR3: TGTGCCAGCAGTGATGCCTCGTACCAAGAGACCCAGTACTTC.

This clonotype was seen more than once but under ten times. The DNA for the CDR3 is TGTGCCATCAACAGCGGGTTGGCAGATACGCAGTATTTT. Protein product: CAINSGLADTQYF. This chain uses TRBV10-3 with TRBJ2-3, with TRBD2 as a possible D gene (6 bases). The V gene lost 7 bases and the J gene lost 4 bases, with 12 bases spanning the gap. This CDR3 region has 13 residues. The germline gives CDR1 ENHRY, CDR2 SYGVKD.

The V gene is TRBV20-1, the J gene TRBJ2-7, with TRBD1 as a possible D gene (5 bases). The CDR3 extends over 15 amino acids. The germline V and J ends were trimmed by 2 bases and 1 base, with 15 bases remaining between them. The germline V gene encodes CDR1 DFQATT and CDR2 SNEGSKA (reference sequence). The CDR3 region is CSARKTGHSSYEQYF. For the CDR3, the DNA is TGCAGTGCTAGAAAAACAGGACACAGTTCCTACGAGCAGTACTTC.

V and J are TRBV20-1 and TRBJ2-2, with a tentative D call TRBD1 (5 bases). Germline-derived CDR1 and CDR2 are DFQATT and SNEGSKA (reference sequence). The CDR3 spans 14 residues. V was trimmed by 3 bases and J by 4 bases, leaving 12 bases between them. The CDR3 loop is CSASYSRATGELFF. The CDR3 DNA is TGCAGTGCTAGTTACAGCAGGGCCACCGGGGAGCTGTTTTTT.

The rearrangement links TRBV10-3 to TRBJ1-2; possible D gene TRBD1, 5 bases. The germline CDR1 and CDR2 sequences are ENHRY and SYGVKD. With 10 bases removed from V and 5 bases from J, the gap between germline ends came to 20 bases. This CDR3 is built from 14 residues. This CDR3 reads CATAMGVSSYGYTF. As DNA, the CDR3 is TGTGCCACAGCCATGGGGGTATCAAGTTATGGCTACACCTTC.

This clonotype was observed a few times. The rearrangement joins TRBV5-1 to TRBJ1-4; TRBD1 agrees at 9 bases. The CDR3 spans 15 residues. Germline trimming cut 3 bases from V and 8 bases from J; bases unmatched to any gene: 8. Germline-derived CDR1 and CDR2 are SGHRS and YFSETQ. CDR3 region: CASSSAGTGNEKLFF. CDR3 bases: TGCGCCAGCAGCTCTGCCGGGACAGGGAACGAAAAACTGTTTTTT.

This clonotype appeared many times. The J gene is TRBJ2-7, the V gene TRBV18, with no clear D. Trimming took 8 bases from V and 0 from J, leaving 8 bases between them. This CDR3 spans 12 amino acids. Germline V gene lookup returns CDR1 KGHSH and CDR2 LQKENI. CDR3 sequence (DNA): TGTGCCAGCAGCCCGAGCTCCTACGAGCAGTACTTC. Translated: CASSPSSYEQYF.

There are a few counts of this clonotype. This rearrangement joins TRBV25-1 to TRBJ2-7, with 10 bases matching TRBD1. The CDR3 loop spans 12 amino acids. V gave up 7 bases and J gave up 5 bases; unmatched junction bases: 2. Germline CDR1 reads MGHDK; CDR2 reads SYGVNS. This CDR3 is CASTGQGHEQYF. As DNA, the CDR3 is TGTGCCAGCACGGGACAGGGGCACGAGCAGTACTTC.

V gene TRBV6-1 combines with J gene TRBJ1-5, with D hard to call. The CDR3 loop spans 17 amino acids. V was trimmed by 3 bases and J by 6 bases, leaving 21 bases between them. Germline V gene data show CDR1 as MNHNS and CDR2 as SASEGT. CDR3 amino acids: CASSDSPITGWSQPQHF. As DNA, the CDR3 is TGTGCCAGCAGTGATTCCCCCATCACTGGGTGGAGTCAGCCCCAGCATTTT.

V and J are TRBV7-2 and TRBJ1-6; no clear D. The CDR3 has 13 residues. Germline CDR1 SGHTA, CDR2 FQGNSA. Between the trimmed V and J ends, which lost 4 bases and 8 bases, there was a span of 9 bases. In DNA form, the CDR3 reads TGTGCCAGCAGCTCCGAGGGATATTCACCCCTCCACTTT. It encodes CASSSEGYSPLHF.

This chain uses TRBV6-1 with TRBJ2-1; 10 nucleotides agree with TRBD2. Germline values: CDR1 MNHNS, CDR2 SASEGT. The V gene end was trimmed by 5 bases and the J gene end by 4 bases; junction bases not matched to a gene: 8. This CDR3 contains 16 residues. The CDR3 DNA sequence: TGTGCCAGCAGTCCCCATAGCGGGAGGCCTTACAATGAGCAGTTCTTC. Its translation is CASSPHSGRPYNEQFF.

The chain is built from TRBV28 and TRBJ2-3, with TRBD2 matching 10 bases. The germline V gene encodes CDR1 MDHEN and CDR2 SYDVKM. The CDR3 extends over 16 amino acids. J gave up 5 bases and V 3 bases, and 8 bases lay outside the gene matches. CDR3: CASSLERGGWGDTQYF. CDR3 in DNA: TGTGCCAGCAGTTTGGAGCGGGGGGGCTGGGGAGATACGCAGTATTTT.

CDR3 nucleotides: TGCAGTGCTCCCCTAGCGCAAGAGACCCAGTACTTC. The encoded protein is CSAPLAQETQYF. This rearrangement joins TRBV20-1 to TRBJ2-5, with D maybe TRBD2 (6 bases). The germline V gene has CDR1 DFQATT and CDR2 SNEGSKA (reference sequence). V was clipped by 5 bases and J by 2 bases, with 9 bases between them. The CDR3 sequence is 12 residues long.

The V call is TRBV27, the J call TRBJ1-5; 8 nucleotides agree with TRBD1. J gave up 5 bases and V 5 bases, and 2 bases lay outside the gene matches. This CDR3 comprises 13 residues. CDR1 MNHEY and CDR2 SMNVEV come from the germline V gene (reference sequence). CDR3 in DNA: TGTGCCAGCAGTCAGACAGGGGATCAGCCCCAGCATTTT. Its protein is CASSQTGDQPQHF.

This clonotype has ten or more counts. The chain combines TRBV20-1 with TRBJ2-1; D is unclear. The CDR3 runs 11 residues. Germline lookup yields CDR1 DFQATT and CDR2 SNEGSKA (reference sequence). V gave up 3 bases and J gave up 7 bases, with 7 bases separating them. This chain's CDR3 is CSASSRNEQFF. The DNA of the CDR3 is TGCAGTGCTAGTTCCCGGAATGAGCAGTTCTTC.

This clonotype came up many times. The chain employs TRBV20-1 and TRBJ1-2; TRBD1 might be the D (5 bases). The germline V gene encodes CDR1 DFQATT and CDR2 SNEGSKA (reference sequence). The germline V and J ends were trimmed by 4 bases and 4 bases, with 25 bases remaining between them. The CDR3 loop spans 17 amino acids. This CDR3 is CSATLLGSGAGGYGYTF. The CDR3 coding sequence is TGCAGTGCTACCTTGCTTGGGTCGGGAGCCGGGGGCTATGGCTACACCTTC.

The V call is TRBV20-1, the J call TRBJ2-5, with D perhaps matching TRBD2 (5 bases). V lost 2 bases and J 4 bases, leaving 11 bases between the germline ends. CDR3 length: 13 amino acids. The germline CDR1 and CDR2 sequences are DFQATT and SNEGSKA (reference sequence). In nucleotides, the CDR3 is TGCAGTGCTAGAAGTACTAGTCGAGAGACCCAGTACTTC. This encodes CSARSTSRETQYF.

This clonotype was seen only a few times. This chain connects TRBV5-1 to TRBJ2-5; D perhaps matches TRBD1 (6 bases). CDR1 is SGHRS, CDR2 YFSETQ, per germline. This CDR3 has 13 residues. V lost 3 bases, J lost 3 bases, and 9 bases lay in between. CDR3 bases: TGCGCCAGCAGCTCTAGACAGGAAGAGACCCAGTACTTC. Its protein product is CASSSRQEETQYF.

This clonotype was observed a handful of times. V usage is TRBV19 and J usage is TRBJ1-1; D is unresolved. Germline V CDR1 and CDR2: LNHDA, SQIVND (reference sequence). V gave up 6 bases and J gave up 1 base, with 12 bases separating them. This CDR3 region has 14 residues. This CDR3 reads CASRATASNTEAFF. As DNA, the CDR3 is TGTGCCAGTAGGGCAACGGCATCGAACACTGAAGCTTTCTTT.